This TCR beta chain was recorded in a study of CD8 T cell repertoires and HIV-1 epitope variants. Study details: T cells were cultured for less than eleven days with cytokines added on days 3 and 7.

The CDR3 totals 14 residues. Germline assignment: CDR1 SEHNR and CDR2 FQNEAQ (reference sequence). The V segment lost 3 bases and the J segment 6 bases; nucleotides outside the gene matches: 1. TCRdb's copy holds only in-frame clones and misses some; the assay was immunoSEQ multiplex PCR. The sample gives some 1,300 clones, roughly three fifths of which show up once; roughly 40% is in the top ten. On this clone: Its antigen is unidentified.

Regarding the study as a whole: Roughly nine antigen-specific TCR beta clonotypes were found; 5 to 7 seemed cross-reactive to variants.

The clonotype originates from a male donor with HIV. The sample taken for sequencing was cultured CD8+ T cells derived from PBMCs. V is TRBV7-9 and J is TRBJ2-1; the match to TRBD1 covers 11 bases. CDR3: CASSLDRGLNEQFF. DNA for the CDR3: TGTGCCAGCAGCTTGGACAGGGGGCTCAATGAGCAGTTCTTC.